Each of the 16 T cell receptor beta chains below was sequenced from the same sample in a study of T cell responses to AZD1222 COVID-19 vaccine (dated by TCRdb to the early 2020s). The protocol used for the library was the immunoSEQ multiplex PCR assay. In TCRdb, the immuneACCESS table is reduced to in-frame sequences with V and J assigned. These tables do not hold every clone; where another copy was compared, an unresolved V gene accounts for under half, and the others remain unexplained. This sample comprises tens of thousands of clones, 80% to 90% of them detected only once. Around 2.7% of the sample rests with the top ten. Interpreted using the paper, the time point label stands for: about 28 days (+/-7) after the second vaccine dose. The sample consisted of peripheral blood, taken 28 days after the second AZD1222 dose. The receptors were gathered from an adult who received the AZD1222 COVID-19 vaccine.

The count of this clone is one. The chain has TRBV9 and TRBJ2-3; D possibly uses TRBD1 or TRBD2 (5 bases each). The V end lost 0 bases, the J end lost 0 bases, and 5 bases lay between the germline ends. Germline-derived CDR1 and CDR2 are SGDLS and YYNGEE. The CDR3 loop spans 14 amino acids. The CDR3 protein is CASSVGDSTDTQYF. The CDR3 DNA follows: TGTGCCAGCAGCGTAGGGGACAGCACAGATACGCAGTATTTT.

The V gene is TRBV19, the J gene TRBJ2-1; 11 positions match TRBD1. Trimming took 10 bases from V and 7 from J; bases not matched to a gene: 6. The CDR3 consists of 13 residues. CDR1 LNHDA and CDR2 SQIVND come from the germline V gene (reference sequence). CDR3 protein: CATRDRGENEQFF. CDR3 coding DNA: TGTGCCACCCGGGACAGGGGGGAGAATGAGCAGTTCTTC.

The chain is built from TRBV20-1 and TRBJ1-4; D not resolved. Trimming left V 3 bases short and J 5 bases short, with 4 bases between. CDR3 size: 11 residues. The germline gives CDR1 DFQATT, CDR2 SNEGSKA (reference sequence). The CDR3 DNA sequence: TGCAGTGCTAGGTTGAATGAAAAACTGTTTTTT. This translates into CSARLNEKLFF.

This chain joins TRBV7-9 and TRBJ2-5; 10 bases fit TRBD2. This CDR3 has 15 amino acids. Looked up from germline, CDR1 is SEHNR and CDR2 is FQNEAQ (reference sequence). J lost 5 bases, V lost 5 bases, and 8 bases had no gene match. This CDR3 is CASSPLAGAQETQYF. In DNA, the CDR3 is TGTGCCAGCAGCCCGCTAGCGGGGGCACAGGAGACCCAGTACTTC.

The chain uses TRBV3-1 (or the pseudogene TRBV3-2) and TRBJ2-7; D gene uncertain. The CDR3 covers 13 residues. Germline V CDR1 and CDR2: LGHDT, YNNKEL (reference sequence). V was shortened by 0 bases and J by 2 bases, with 5 bases between the two germline ends. This CDR3 reads CASSQEGTYEQYF. CDR3 bases: TGTGCCAGCAGCCAAGAGGGCACCTACGAGCAGTACTTC.

V is TRBV4-3 and J is TRBJ2-6, with 11 bases lining up with TRBD1. Germline V lookup: CDR1 LGHNA, CDR2 YSLEER. J gave up 0 bases and V 0 bases, and 4 bases lay outside the gene matches. This CDR3 is 19 amino acids long. CDR3 loop: CASSQDAGTGGSGANVLTF. In DNA, the CDR3 is TGCGCCAGCAGCCAAGATGCCGGGACAGGGGGCTCTGGGGCCAACGTCCTGACTTTC.

This clone was recorded only once. The chain employs TRBV7-3 and TRBJ2-5; TRBD2 might be the D (5 bases). V lost 1 base and J 5 bases, leaving 17 bases between the germline ends. CDR1 and CDR2 (germline): SGHTA, FQGTGA. The CDR3 has 16 amino acids. The CDR3 sequence is CASSLMGTHPGETQYF. CDR3 in DNA: TGTGCCAGCAGCTTAATGGGTACACATCCGGGGGAGACCCAGTACTTC.

This sequence joins TRBV7-2 and TRBJ1-2, with 7 positions matching TRBD1. J was trimmed by 5 bases and V by 0 bases; bases with no gene match: 6. Looked up from germline, CDR1 is SGHTA and CDR2 is FQGNSA. This CDR3 comprises 15 residues. For the CDR3, the DNA is TGTGCCAGCAGCTTAGCAATGACAGGGCCGTATGGCTACACCTTC. Translating gives CASSLAMTGPYGYTF. The variable domain in full, completed from reference TRBV7-2 and TRBJ1-2, reads GAGVSQSPSNKVTEKGKDVELRCDPISGHTALYWYRQSLGQGLEFLIYFQGNSAPDKSGLPSDRFSAERTGGSVSTLTIQRTQQEDSAVYLCASSLAMTGPYGYTFGSGTRLTVV.

J is TRBJ1-3 and V is TRBV18; 7 nucleotides agree with TRBD1. From germline, CDR1 is KGHSH and CDR2 LQKENI. V was clipped by 3 bases and J by 1 base; unmatched bases: 9. The CDR3 totals 17 residues. CDR3 nucleotides: TGTGCCAGCTCACCTCCGGGACAGACCCTTTCTGGAAACACCATATATTTT. Translated, it gives CASSPPGQTLSGNTIYF. Complete variable domain (other parts from reference TRBV18 and TRBJ1-3): NAGVMQNPRHLVRRRGQEARLRCSPMKGHSHVYWYRQLPEEGLKFMVYLQKENIIDESGMPKERFSAEFPKEGPSILRIQQVVRGDSAAYFCASSPPGQTLSGNTIYFGEGSWLTVV.

The chain combines TRBV6-5 with TRBJ1-6; a weak D match, TRBD1 (6 bases). The germline V gene has CDR1 MNHEY and CDR2 SVGAGI. V was shortened by 6 bases and J by 1 base, with 10 bases between the two germline ends. This CDR3 has 15 amino acids. The CDR3 DNA reads as TGTGCCAGCAGACTGGACAGTTCCTATAATTCACCCCTCCACTTT. Protein product: CASRLDSSYNSPLHF.

The chain combines TRBV9 with TRBJ2-7; 12 bases are shared with TRBD2. This CDR3 contains 15 residues. Trimming removed 4 bases from V and 2 bases from J; junction bases left unmatched: 4. Looked up from germline, CDR1 is SGDLS and CDR2 is YYNGEE. The CDR3 DNA is TGTGCCAGCAGCCTTCTAGCGGGGGGGCCCTACGAGCAGTACTTC. Its translation is CASSLLAGGPYEQYF.

The chain recombines TRBV6-5 with TRBJ1-2; 9 nucleotides agree with TRBD1. Germline V CDR1 and CDR2: MNHEY, SVGAGI. The CDR3 consists of 14 residues. After removal of 2 bases from V and 7 bases from J, the junction contained 5 bases not matched to a gene. The CDR3 nucleotides read TGTGCCAGCAGTTACCCGGGACAGGGAGGTGGCTACACCTTC. Its protein is CASSYPGQGGGYTF.

The chain recombines TRBV28 with TRBJ2-3, with D unresolved. The germline CDR1 and CDR2 sequences are MDHEN and SYDVKM. V gave up 5 bases and J gave up 0 bases, with 6 bases separating them. The CDR3 is 13 amino acids. The CDR3 DNA is TGTGCCAGCAGTATTACTAGCACAGATACGCAGTATTTT. Residues: CASSITSTDTQYF.

This chain joins TRBV9 and TRBJ2-2, with D possibly matching TRBD2 (7 bases). Per the germline V gene, CDR1 is SGDLS and CDR2 is YYNGEE. The CDR3 extends over 15 amino acids. Trimming left V 0 bases short and J 6 bases short, with 12 bases between. This CDR3 reads CASSVVGGQAGELFF. CDR3 in DNA: TGTGCCAGCAGCGTAGTCGGGGGGCAGGCCGGGGAGCTGTTTTTT.

The chain carries TRBV21-1 and TRBJ1-3. TRBV21-1 is marked as a pseudogene. CDR3 length: 16 amino acids. CDR3 loop: CASSWAGAMGGNTIYF. The CDR3 region has the DNA TGTGCCAGCAGCTGGGCGGGGGCAATGGGTGGAAACACCATATATTTT.

This sequence joins TRBV6-5 and TRBJ1-1; no clear D gene. The CDR3 is 13 amino acids. The germline V gene has CDR1 MNHEY and CDR2 SVGAGI. The V gene lost 6 bases and the J gene lost 1 base, with 9 bases spanning the gap. CDR3 sequence (DNA): TGTGCCAGCAGAGCCACACAGAACACTGAAGCTTTCTTT. Translating it yields CASRATQNTEAFF.